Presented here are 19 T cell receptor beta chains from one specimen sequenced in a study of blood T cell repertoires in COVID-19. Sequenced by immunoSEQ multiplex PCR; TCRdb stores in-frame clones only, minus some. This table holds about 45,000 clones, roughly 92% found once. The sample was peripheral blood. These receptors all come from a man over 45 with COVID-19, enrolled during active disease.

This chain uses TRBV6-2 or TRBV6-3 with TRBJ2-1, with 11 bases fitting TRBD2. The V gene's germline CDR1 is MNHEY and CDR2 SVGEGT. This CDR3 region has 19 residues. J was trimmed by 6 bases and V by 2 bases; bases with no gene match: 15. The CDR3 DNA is TGTGCCAGCAGTTACGTCGGCAGGGGGGGGACTAGCGGATTCAATGAGCAGTTCTTC. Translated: CASSYVGRGGTSGFNEQFF.

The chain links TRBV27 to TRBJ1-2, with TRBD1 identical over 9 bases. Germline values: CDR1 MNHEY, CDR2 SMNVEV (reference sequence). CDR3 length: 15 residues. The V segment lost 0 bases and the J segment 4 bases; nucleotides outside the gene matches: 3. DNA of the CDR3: TGTGCCAGCAGTTTATCCTCGACAGGGGGCTATGGCTACACCTTC. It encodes CASSLSSTGGYGYTF.

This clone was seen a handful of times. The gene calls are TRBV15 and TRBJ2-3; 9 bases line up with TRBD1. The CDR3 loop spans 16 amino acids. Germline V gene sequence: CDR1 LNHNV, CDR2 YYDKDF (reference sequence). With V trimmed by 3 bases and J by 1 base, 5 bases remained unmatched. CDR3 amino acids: CATSRRQGVRTDTQYF. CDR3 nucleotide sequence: TGTGCCACCAGCAGGAGACAGGGGGTCCGCACAGATACGCAGTATTTT.

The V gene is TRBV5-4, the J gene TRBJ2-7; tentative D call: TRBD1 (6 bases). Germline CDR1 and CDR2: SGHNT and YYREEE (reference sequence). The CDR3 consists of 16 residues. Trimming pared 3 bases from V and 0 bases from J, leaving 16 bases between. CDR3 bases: TGTGCCAGCAGCTCCCACAGGACAGACCCCTCCTACGAGCAGTACTTC. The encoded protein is CASSSHRTDPSYEQYF.

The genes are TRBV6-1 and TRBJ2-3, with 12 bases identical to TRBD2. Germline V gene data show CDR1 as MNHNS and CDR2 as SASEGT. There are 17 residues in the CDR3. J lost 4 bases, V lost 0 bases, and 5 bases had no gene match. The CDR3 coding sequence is TGTGCCAGCAGTGAAGCGAGACTAGCGGGAGTCCCAGATACGCAGTATTTT. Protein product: CASSEARLAGVPDTQYF.

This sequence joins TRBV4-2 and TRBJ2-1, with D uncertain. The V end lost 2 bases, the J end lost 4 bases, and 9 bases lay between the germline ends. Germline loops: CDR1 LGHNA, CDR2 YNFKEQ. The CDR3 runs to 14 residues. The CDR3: CASSQLGSYNEQFF. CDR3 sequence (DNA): TGTGCCAGCAGCCAACTCGGGTCGTACAATGAGCAGTTCTTC.

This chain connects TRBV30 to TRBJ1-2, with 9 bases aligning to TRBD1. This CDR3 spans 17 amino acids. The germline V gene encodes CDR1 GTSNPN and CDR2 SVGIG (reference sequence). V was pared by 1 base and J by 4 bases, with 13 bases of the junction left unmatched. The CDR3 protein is CAWSAGTGWDYAYGYTF. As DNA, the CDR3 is TGTGCCTGGAGTGCAGGGACAGGGTGGGATTACGCCTATGGCTACACCTTC.

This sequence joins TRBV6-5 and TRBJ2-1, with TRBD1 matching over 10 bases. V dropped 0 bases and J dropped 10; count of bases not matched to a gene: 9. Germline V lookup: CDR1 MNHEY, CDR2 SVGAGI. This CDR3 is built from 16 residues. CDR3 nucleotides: TGTGCCAGCAGTTACTCGGGACAGGGGTTCTTAGGGGAGCAGTTCTTC. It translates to CASSYSGQGFLGEQFF.

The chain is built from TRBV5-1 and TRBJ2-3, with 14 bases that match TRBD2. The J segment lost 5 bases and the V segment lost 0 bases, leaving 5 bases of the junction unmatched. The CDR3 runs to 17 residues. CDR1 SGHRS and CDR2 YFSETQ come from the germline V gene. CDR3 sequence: CASSLGGTSGSGDTQYF. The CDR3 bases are TGCGCCAGCAGCTTGGGTGGGACTAGCGGGAGTGGAGATACGCAGTATTTT.

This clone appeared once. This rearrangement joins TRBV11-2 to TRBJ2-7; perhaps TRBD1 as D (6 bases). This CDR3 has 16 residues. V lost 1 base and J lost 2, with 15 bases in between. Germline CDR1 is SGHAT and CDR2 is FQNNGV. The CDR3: CASSLVRTALTYEQYF. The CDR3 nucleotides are TGTGCCAGCAGCTTAGTCCGGACAGCCCTAACCTACGAGCAGTACTTC.

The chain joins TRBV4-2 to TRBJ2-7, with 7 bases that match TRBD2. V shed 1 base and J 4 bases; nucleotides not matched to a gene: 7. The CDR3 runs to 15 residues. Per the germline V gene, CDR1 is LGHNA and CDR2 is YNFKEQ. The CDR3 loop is CASSQAAGVRYEQYF. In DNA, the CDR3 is TGTGCCAGCAGCCAAGCCGCGGGAGTTCGGTACGAGCAGTACTTC.

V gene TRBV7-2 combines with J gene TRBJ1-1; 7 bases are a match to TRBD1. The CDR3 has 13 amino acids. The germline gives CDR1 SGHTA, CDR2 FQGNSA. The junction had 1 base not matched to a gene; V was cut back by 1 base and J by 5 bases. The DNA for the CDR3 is TGTGCCAGCAGCTTAGAGGGGGCAACTGAAGCTTTCTTT. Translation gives CASSLEGATEAFF.

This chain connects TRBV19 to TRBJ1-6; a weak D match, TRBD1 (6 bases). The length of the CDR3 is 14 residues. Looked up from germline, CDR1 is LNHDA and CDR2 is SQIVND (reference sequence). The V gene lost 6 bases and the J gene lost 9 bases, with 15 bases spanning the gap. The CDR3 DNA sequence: TGTGCCAGTAGCGCACAGGGAGTCGGTTCACCCCTCCACTTT. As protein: CASSAQGVGSPLHF. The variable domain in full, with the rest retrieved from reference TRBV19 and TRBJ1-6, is DGGITQSPKYLFRKEGQNVTLSCEQNLNHDAMYWYRQDPGQGLRLIYYSQIVNDFQKGDIAEGYSVSREKKESFPLTVTSAQKNPTAFYLCASSAQGVGSPLHFGNGTRLTVT.

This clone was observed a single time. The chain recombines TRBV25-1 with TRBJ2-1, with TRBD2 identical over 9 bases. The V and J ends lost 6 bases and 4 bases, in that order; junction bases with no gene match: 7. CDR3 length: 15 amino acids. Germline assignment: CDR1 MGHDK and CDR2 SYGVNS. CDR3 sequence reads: CASRSGTSSYNEQFF. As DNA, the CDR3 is TGTGCCAGCAGATCCGGGACTAGCAGTTACAATGAGCAGTTCTTC.

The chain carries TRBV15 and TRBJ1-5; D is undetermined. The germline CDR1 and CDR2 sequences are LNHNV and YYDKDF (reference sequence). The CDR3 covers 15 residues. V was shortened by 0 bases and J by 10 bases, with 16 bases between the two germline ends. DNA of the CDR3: TGTGCCACCAGCAGAGAGGCGAGCGTGTGGGTTCCCCAGCATTTT. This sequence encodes CATSREASVWVPQHF.

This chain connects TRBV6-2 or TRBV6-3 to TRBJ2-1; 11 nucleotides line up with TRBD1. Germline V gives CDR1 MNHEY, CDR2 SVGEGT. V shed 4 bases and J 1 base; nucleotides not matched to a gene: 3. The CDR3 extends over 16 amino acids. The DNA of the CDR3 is TGTGCCAGCAGTTCGGGGACAGGGGGTTCCTACAATGAGCAGTTCTTC. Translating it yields CASSSGTGGSYNEQFF.

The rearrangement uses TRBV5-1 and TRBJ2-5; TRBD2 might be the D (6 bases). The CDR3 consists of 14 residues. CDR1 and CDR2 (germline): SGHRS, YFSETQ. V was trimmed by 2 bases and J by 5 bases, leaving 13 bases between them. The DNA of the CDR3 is TGCGCCAGCAGCTTTTATGACAGCGGGGAGACCCAGTACTTC. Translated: CASSFYDSGETQYF.

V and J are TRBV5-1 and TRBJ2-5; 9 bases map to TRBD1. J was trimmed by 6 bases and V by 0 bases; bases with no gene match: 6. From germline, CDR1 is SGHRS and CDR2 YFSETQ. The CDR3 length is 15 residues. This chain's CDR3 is CASSLVYRGRKTQYF. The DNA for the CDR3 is TGCGCCAGCAGCTTGGTCTACAGGGGGCGAAAGACCCAGTACTTC. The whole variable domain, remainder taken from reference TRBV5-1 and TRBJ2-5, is KAGVTQTPRYLIKTRGQQVTLSCSPISGHRSVSWYQQTPGQGLQFLFEYFSETQRNKGNFPGRFSGRQFSNSRSEMNVSTLELGDSALYLCASSLVYRGRKTQYFGPGTRLLVL.

CDR3 DNA: TGTGCCAGCAGTTCCAGGACAGGGTCGTGGCAGCCCCAGCATTTT. Its translation: CASSSRTGSWQPQHF. The V call is TRBV28, the J call TRBJ1-5; 8 nucleotides line up with TRBD1. The CDR3 has 15 amino acids. With V trimmed by 4 bases and J by 7 bases, 9 bases remained unmatched. CDR1 and CDR2 from the germline V gene are MDHEN and SYDVKM.